This TCR beta chain originates from a study of ipilimumab plus nivolumab after autologous stem cell transplantation. The protocol was immunoSEQ multiplex PCR, while the TCRdb copy is restricted to in-frame clones and leaves out a portion. This table has about 83,000 clones, over 80% appearing once. This CDR3 has 13 residues. V lost 3 bases and J lost 4, with 11 bases in between. Germline CDR1 is SGHDT and CDR2 is YYEEEE. Sequencing used PBMCs, obtained in a trial of ipilimumab plus nivolumab as post-transplant consolidation. The receptor was isolated from a male donor with diffuse large B-cell lymphoma. The V call is TRBV5-6, the J call TRBJ2-7, with D perhaps matching TRBD2 (5 bases). The CDR3 DNA is TGTGCCAGCAGCTCCGGACGGGAATACGAGCAGTACTTC. This translates into CASSSGREYEQYF.